The sequence of this T cell receptor beta chain was determined in a study of spatial heterogeneity in lung cancer. Study findings and constraints: How many expanded intratumoral alpha and beta TCRs were present tracked the tumor mutation count, which was a count of nonsynonymous mutations.

Germline V gene sequence: CDR1 SEHNR, CDR2 FQNEAQ (reference sequence). V lost 5 bases and J lost 4; bases outside the gene matches: 6. The CDR3 is made up of 14 amino acids. Each molecule of TCR cDNA was tagged with one unique molecular identifier. TCRdb ran MiXCR on the 5' RACE reads and lists one entry per CDR3 protein. The sample has 7,500 to 10,000 distinct CDR3 sequences; about 5% are singletons. This clonotype showed up many times. Its cognate antigen is unknown. Time point noted: sample taken at primary tumor resection. Donation came from around 72 patients with untreated early-stage non-small cell lung cancer. Whole RNA, which was extracted from tumor, nontumor lung tissue or frozen PBMC, was sequenced without any cell sorting.

This specimen was lung tumor tissue, taken at surgery. This TCR was recovered from a female donor with early-stage non-small cell lung cancer. V is TRBV7-9 and J is TRBJ2-5; 8 positions agree with TRBD2. Here the CDR3 DNA reads TGTGCCAGCAGCCCCGGGGGGGGGGGAGAGACCCAGTACTTC. Its translation is CASSPGGGGETQYF.